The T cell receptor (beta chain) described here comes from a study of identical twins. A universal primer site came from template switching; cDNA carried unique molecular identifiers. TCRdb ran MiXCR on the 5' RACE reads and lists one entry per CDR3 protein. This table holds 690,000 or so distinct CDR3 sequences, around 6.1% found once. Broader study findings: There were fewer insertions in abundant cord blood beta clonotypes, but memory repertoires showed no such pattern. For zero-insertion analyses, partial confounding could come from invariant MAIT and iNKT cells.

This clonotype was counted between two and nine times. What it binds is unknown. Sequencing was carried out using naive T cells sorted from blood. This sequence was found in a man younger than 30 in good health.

The CDR3 reads CASSAGQGTDTQYF. CDR3 sequence (DNA): TGTGCCAGCAGTGCGGGACAGGGGACAGATACGCAGTATTTT. The genes are TRBV6-1 and TRBJ2-3; 10 bases are shared with TRBD1. V dropped 4 bases and J dropped 3; count of bases not matched to a gene: 1. The length of the CDR3 is 14 residues. CDR1 is MNHNS, CDR2 SASEGT, per germline.